This record looks at one TCR beta chain sequence and its context. What it binds is unknown. Individual cDNA molecules were tagged with unique molecular identifiers, the study reported. TCRdb reanalysed the 5' RACE reads using MiXCR and keeps one entry per CDR3 protein. The top ten clones hold around 2.5% of a sample with 25,000 to 35,000 distinct CDR3 sequences, over 5% of them seen once. These data are taken from a study of early T cells in non-severe SARS-CoV-2 infection. About the study: Sequencing was performed on bulk RNA from unsorted whole blood, leaving chains unpaired. General study results and limits: VDJdb-based annotation leaned toward anti-spike CD8 responses and missed private and CD4 specificities.

Unmatched junction bases numbered 6, after V lost 5 bases and J lost 7 bases. The germline V gene has CDR1 MNHEY and CDR2 SMNVEV (reference sequence). The CDR3 runs to 13 residues. The rearrangement links TRBV27 to TRBJ2-7, with 9 positions matching TRBD1. The specimen was whole blood. The clonotype originates from an adult who was a healthcare worker with PCR-confirmed SARS-CoV-2 infection or an uninfected control (not recorded which). The CDR3 nucleotides are TGTGCCAGCAGTACCTGGGACAGGGCTGAGCAGTACTTC. Its protein is CASSTWDRAEQYF.